The entry below describes one T cell receptor (beta chain). The target of this receptor is not known. Base qualities are missing; no much larger clone stands one base away. Other DNA sequences in this specimen translate into the identical CDR3. The entry originates in a study of shared clonotypes between healthy human individuals (dated by TCRdb to the early 2020s). Describing the broader study: The cohort included a few men and a couple of women between 18 and 49 years of age. For each donor, CD4 naive and CD4 memory were each run on three plates, CD8 naive on two plates, and CD8 memory on one plate. Leukapheresis yielded between about 0.9 and 8.9 billion PBMCs per donor. Libraries were prepared and TCR repertoires were sequenced by different laboratories using diverse techniques, in order to increase sequencing depth and limit assay-specific biases. The study deeply sequenced blood TCR repertoires of about five healthy adults to estimate repertoire size and the extent of clonotype sharing between individuals. Points the paper makes about the study in general: Estimated clonotype richness was generally larger for naive than for memory subsets. Pairwise subsampling led to the expectation that sequencing depth would affect the degree of clonotype sharing among donors. Sampling was restricted to blood, and TCR repertoires in tissues likely differ from the TCR repertoires found in blood. The genetic and exposure-history diversity represented was limited by the small number of donors. Higher generation probabilities were observed for clonotypes shared by all four sorted-subset donors than for non-shared clonotypes. Sharing across several donors was observed for about 5% of naive CD4, 3% to 3.5% of naive CD8, over 2% of memory CD4, and over 0.3% of memory CD8 clonotypes. Even with the large sequencing depth, rarefaction of the sorted-subset datasets indicated that sequencing was incomplete.

The donors were healthy, HIV-negative adults who had no recently reported acute infections or vaccinations. Only Caucasian adults living in Nashville, Tennessee, USA were represented among the donors. CD4+ T cells were enriched by magnetic negative selection, after which naive cells were positively selected on CD45RA and the negative fraction was taken as the memory subset. After blood collection by leukapheresis, PBMCs were isolated using Ficoll-Histopaque density gradient centrifugation and then cryopreserved in the vapor phase of liquid nitrogen. Purity and quantity of every magnetically sorted T cell population were checked by analytical flow cytometry. Each sorted fraction had its genomic DNA isolated and then quantified by UV absorbance on a Nanodrop 2000c. Looking up the germline V gene yields CDR1 SGDLS and CDR2 YYNGEE. Including cysteine and phenylalanine, the CDR3 has 14 amino acids. The CDR3 DNA has 42 bases and is translated from base 1. The germline V and J ends show losses of 0 bases and 4 bases respectively, and no gene match explains 3 bases of the junction.

Using the deep immunoSEQ assay, TCR CDR3 regions were amplified from genomic DNA by multiplex PCR. Extracted genomic DNA from each cell subset was spread evenly across all wells of several immunoSEQ 96-well plates, with each plate serving as a replicate. For sorted subsets, each replicate PCR was loaded with 150 to 250 ng genomic DNA, equivalent to 30,000 to 35,000 T cell genomes. Purified libraries were measured with a Qubit 3.0 fluorometer, size-checked on a Bioanalyzer 2100, and measured again with the KAPA Library Quantification kit. Every immunoSEQ 96-well plate was sequenced on a separate single-read 150-cycle Illumina NextSeq 550 flow cell. As for the original processing: Because only junctional sequences without quality scores were contained in the immunoSEQ output, filtering matching that applied to full-length reads could not be performed. To assign V/J genes and CDR3, sequences were annotated using PyIR, a Python wrapper for IgBLAST v1.9, with IMGT germline references. Reads were removed for weak V/J assignments (E-value above 1e-6), missing CDR3, stop codons, out-of-frame junctions, or ambiguous translated residues. V3J clonotypes were defined by identical inferred V gene, J gene, and CDR3 amino acid sequence. To compute the percentage overlap between repertoires, the number of shared unique clonotypes was divided by the size of the smaller repertoire. Richness of each repertoire was evaluated using RTK rarefaction, the Chao1 estimator, and Recon v2.1 estimates of unobserved clonotypes. Generation probabilities were computed with OLGA for all TCRbeta clonotypes obtained by the gDNA method from a few donors. TCRdb took over this immuneACCESS table, retaining in-frame rearrangements with V and J assigned. Such tables are incomplete; in checked studies, under half of the missing clones stem from an unresolved V gene, and the remainder is unexplained. Clone size and V and J calls were adopted from that table, with D and trimming inferred from the DNA. The sample table records 2 million to 3 million clones; approximately 92% of these occur just once. Clones ranked in the top ten supply over 0.12% of the sample.

The sequence is built from TRBV9 and TRBJ1-1; 7 middle bases align to TRBD1. The sequenced sample consisted of naive CD4+ T cells sorted from blood. This specimen's cell subset or site label, per the study, means: CD45RA+ positively selected. The sequence came from a man in his late teens or twenties in good health. The nucleotide sequence reads as follows: TGTGCCAGCAGCGTAGGTCCAGGGGGCACTGAAGCTTTCTTT. The resulting protein is CASSVGPGGTEAFF.